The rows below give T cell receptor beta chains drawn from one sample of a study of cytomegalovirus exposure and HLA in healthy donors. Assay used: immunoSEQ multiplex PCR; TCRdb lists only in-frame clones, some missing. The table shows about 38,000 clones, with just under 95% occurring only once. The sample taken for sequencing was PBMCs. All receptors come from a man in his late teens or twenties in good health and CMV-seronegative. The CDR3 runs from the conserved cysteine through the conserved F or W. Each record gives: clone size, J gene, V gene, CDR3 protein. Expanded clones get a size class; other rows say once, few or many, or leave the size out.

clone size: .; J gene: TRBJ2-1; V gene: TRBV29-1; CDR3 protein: CSVDGETSSEQFF
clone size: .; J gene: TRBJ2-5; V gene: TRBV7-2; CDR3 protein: CASSLGGRMSGGETQYF
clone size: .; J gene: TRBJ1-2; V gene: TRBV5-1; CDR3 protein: CASSPRGGVLPGDGYTF
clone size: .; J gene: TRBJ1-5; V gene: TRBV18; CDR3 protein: CASSPQRSGEGQPQHF
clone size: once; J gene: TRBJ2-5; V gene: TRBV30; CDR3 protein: CAWKRSRETQYF
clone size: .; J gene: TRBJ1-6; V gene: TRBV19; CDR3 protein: CASSTQTGTGYGNSPLHF
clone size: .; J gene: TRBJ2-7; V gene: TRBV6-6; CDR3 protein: CASSASGSYEQYF
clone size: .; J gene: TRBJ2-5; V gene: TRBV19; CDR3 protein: CASSKITGFRETQYF
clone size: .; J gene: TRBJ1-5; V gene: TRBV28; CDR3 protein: CASRLQGSSNQPQHF
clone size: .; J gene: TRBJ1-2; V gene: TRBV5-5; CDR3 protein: CASSLGPPTTSNYGYTF
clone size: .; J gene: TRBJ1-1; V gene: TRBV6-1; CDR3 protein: CASRSGLNTEAFF
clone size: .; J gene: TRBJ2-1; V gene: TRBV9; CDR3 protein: CASSVGGRGYNEQFF
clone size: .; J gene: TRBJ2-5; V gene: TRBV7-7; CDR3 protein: CASSPGTSLGTQYF
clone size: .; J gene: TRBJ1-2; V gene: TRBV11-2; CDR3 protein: CASSLGLGDSYTF
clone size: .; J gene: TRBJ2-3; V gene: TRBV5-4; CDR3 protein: CASSPPGLAGGNAPWDTQYF
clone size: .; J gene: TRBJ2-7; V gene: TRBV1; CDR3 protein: CTSRISRGRTSYEQYF
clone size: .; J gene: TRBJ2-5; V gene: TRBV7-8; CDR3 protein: CASSLGGGLAGVETQYF
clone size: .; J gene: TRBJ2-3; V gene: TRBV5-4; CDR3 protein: CASSSAGERGTDTQYF
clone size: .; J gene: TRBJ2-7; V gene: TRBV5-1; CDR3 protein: CASSGQGSYEQYF
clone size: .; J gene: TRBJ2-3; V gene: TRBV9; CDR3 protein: CASSVALAGGLDTQYF
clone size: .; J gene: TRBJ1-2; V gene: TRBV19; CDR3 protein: CASSNGDGYTF
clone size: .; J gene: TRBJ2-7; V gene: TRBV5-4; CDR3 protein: CASSLESIGGSPYEQYF